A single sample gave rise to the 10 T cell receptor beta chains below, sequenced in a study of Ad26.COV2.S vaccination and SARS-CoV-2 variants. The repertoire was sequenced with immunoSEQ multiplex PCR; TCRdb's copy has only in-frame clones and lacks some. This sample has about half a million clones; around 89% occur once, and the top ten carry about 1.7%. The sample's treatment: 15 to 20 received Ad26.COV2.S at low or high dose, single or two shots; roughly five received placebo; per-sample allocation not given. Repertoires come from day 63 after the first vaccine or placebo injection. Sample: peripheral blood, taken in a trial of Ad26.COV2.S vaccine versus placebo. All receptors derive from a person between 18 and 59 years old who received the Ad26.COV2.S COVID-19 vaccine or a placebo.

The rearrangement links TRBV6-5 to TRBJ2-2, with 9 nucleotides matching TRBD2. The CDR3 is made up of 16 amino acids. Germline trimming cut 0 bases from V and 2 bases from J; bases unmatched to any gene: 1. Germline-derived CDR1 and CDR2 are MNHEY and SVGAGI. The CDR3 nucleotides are TGTGCCAGCAGTTACTCGGGACTAGCTAACACCGGGGAGCTGTTTTTT. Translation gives CASSYSGLANTGELFF.

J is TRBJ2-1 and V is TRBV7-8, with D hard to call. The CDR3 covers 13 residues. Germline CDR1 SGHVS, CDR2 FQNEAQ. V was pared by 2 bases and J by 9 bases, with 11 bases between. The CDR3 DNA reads TGTGCCAGCAGCTTAAACCCATGGGGTGAGCAGTTCTTC. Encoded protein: CASSLNPWGEQFF.

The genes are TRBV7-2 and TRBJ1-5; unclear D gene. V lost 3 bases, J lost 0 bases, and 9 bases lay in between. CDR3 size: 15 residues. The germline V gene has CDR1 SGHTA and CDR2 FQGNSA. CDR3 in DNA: TGTGCCAGCAGCTTTTCAGACAATAGCAATCAGCCCCAGCATTTT. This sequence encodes CASSFSDNSNQPQHF.

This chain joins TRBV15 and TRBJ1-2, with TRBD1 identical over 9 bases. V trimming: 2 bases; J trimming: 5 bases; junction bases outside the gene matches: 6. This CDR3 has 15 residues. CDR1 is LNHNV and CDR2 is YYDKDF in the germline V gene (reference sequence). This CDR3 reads CATSRNIGTGYGYTF. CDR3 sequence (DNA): TGTGCCACCAGCAGAAACATCGGGACAGGGTATGGCTACACCTTC.

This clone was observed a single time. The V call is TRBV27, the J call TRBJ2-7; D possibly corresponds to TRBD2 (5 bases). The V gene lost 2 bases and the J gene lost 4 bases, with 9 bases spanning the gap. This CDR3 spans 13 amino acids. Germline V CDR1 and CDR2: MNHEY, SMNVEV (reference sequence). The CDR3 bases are TGTGCCAGCAGTTTAGGCCGGGAATACGAGCAGTACTTC. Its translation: CASSLGREYEQYF.

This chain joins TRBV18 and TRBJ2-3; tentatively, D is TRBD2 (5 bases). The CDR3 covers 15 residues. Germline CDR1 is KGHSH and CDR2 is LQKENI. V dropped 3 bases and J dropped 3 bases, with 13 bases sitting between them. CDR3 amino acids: CASSPSYTSTDTQYF. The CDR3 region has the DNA TGTGCCAGCTCACCGAGTTATACTAGTACAGATACGCAGTATTTT.

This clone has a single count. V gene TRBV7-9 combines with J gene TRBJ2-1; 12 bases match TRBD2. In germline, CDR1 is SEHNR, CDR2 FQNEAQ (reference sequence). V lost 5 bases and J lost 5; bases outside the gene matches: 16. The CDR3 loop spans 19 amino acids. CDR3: CASSPPTSGSWGAHNEQFF. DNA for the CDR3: TGTGCCAGCAGCCCTCCGACTAGCGGGAGCTGGGGGGCACACAATGAGCAGTTCTTC.

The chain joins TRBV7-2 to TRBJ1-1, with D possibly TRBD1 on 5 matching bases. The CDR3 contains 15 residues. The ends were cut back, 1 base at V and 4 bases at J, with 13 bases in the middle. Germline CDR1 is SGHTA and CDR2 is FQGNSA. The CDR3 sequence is CASSLVHRLGTEAFF. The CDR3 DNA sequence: TGTGCCAGCAGCTTAGTGCACAGGTTGGGCACTGAAGCTTTCTTT. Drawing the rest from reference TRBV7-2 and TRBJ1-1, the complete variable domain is GAGVSQSPSNKVTEKGKDVELRCDPISGHTALYWYRQSLGQGLEFLIYFQGNSAPDKSGLPSDRFSAERTGGSVSTLTIQRTQQEDSAVYLCASSLVHRLGTEAFFGQGTRLTVV.

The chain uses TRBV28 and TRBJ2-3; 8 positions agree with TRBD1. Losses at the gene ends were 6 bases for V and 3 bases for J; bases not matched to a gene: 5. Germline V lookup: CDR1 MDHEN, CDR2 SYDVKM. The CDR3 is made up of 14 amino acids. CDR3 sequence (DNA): TGTGCCAGCAGGCCGACAGGGGAGACAGATACGCAGTATTTT. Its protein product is CASRPTGETDTQYF.

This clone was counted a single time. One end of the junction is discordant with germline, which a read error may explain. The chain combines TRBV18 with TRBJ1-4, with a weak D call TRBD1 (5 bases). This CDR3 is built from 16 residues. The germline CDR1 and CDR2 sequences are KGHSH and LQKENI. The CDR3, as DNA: TGTGCCAGCTCACCGGTCCAAAGGACAACAAATGAAAAACTGTTTTTT. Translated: CASSPVQRTTNEKLFF.